The 4 T cell receptor beta chains listed next were all sequenced from one sample in a study of blood T cell repertoires in COVID-19. Method: immunoSEQ multiplex PCR; TCRdb's copy keeps in-frame clones and lacks some. The table has about 110,000 clones, 86% seen once. The specimen sequenced was peripheral blood. These receptors were obtained from a man in his forties with acute or convalescent COVID-19.

The chain employs TRBV2 and TRBJ1-6; D ambiguous. Trimming removed 1 base from V and 16 bases from J, with 11 bases in between. Germline CDR1 and CDR2: SNHLY and FYNNEI. CDR3 length: 12 residues. CDR3 coding DNA: TGTGCCAGCAGTGAAGACACCTCGGGGCTCCACTTT. Amino acids: CASSEDTSGLHF.

The chain couples TRBV18 to TRBJ2-7; 9 bases are a match to TRBD1. V dropped 2 bases and J dropped 5; count of bases not matched to a gene: 4. CDR1 KGHSH and CDR2 LQKENI come from the germline V gene. This CDR3 region has 14 residues. The CDR3 loop reads CASSPSTGGNEQYF. The CDR3 nucleotides are TGTGCCAGCTCACCATCAACAGGGGGCAACGAGCAGTACTTC.

This chain links TRBV2 with TRBJ2-1, with 7 bases that match TRBD1. The CDR3 sequence is 16 residues long. V trimming: 5 bases; J trimming: 9 bases; junction bases outside the gene matches: 16. The germline gives CDR1 SNHLY, CDR2 FYNNEI. CDR3 residues: CASSKERQGSVGEQFF. As DNA, the CDR3 is TGTGCCAGCAGTAAAGAACGACAGGGAAGTGTGGGTGAGCAGTTCTTC.

J is TRBJ2-7 and V is TRBV25-1; maybe TRBD1 (6 bases). This CDR3 is built from 15 residues. Deletions cut 3 bases from V and 5 bases from J, with 17 bases between. Looked up from germline, CDR1 is MGHDK and CDR2 is SYGVNS. The CDR3, as DNA: TGTGCCAGCAGTGAGGTTGGGGGCGGCGGCCACGAGCAGTACTTC. Amino acids: CASSEVGGGGHEQYF.